A single T cell receptor (beta chain) is shown here with its context. The clone's antigen remains unknown. The data belong to a study of cytomegalovirus exposure and HLA in healthy donors listed by TCRdb under 2017. Background for the entire study: An earlier analysis of about 560 of the donors reported 276 Gb of sequence data and some 110 million unique TCR beta sequences obtained from approximately 180 million T cells. Across approximately 420 genotyped donors of the cohort, an average of approximately 220,000 unique TCR beta nucleotide sequences per donor were sequenced, and approximately 17% of those sequences were non-productive. The study aimed to test whether cataloging public T cell receptors could reveal signatures of past pathogen exposure. About 300 gigabases of sequencing data and around 80 million unique TCR sequences made up an early release that covered nearly 650 HLA-typed donors. Of the approximately 400 genotyped donors, roughly 80% fell in the genetic ancestry cluster associated with self-reported Caucasian donors. The later analysis used no new phenotypic data to find candidate immune exposures, relying instead on TCR beta sequences and their occurrence across donors. Both class I and class II loci were covered by HLA typing, at four-digit resolution. The T cell repertoires of 666 subjects were profiled by immunosequencing and related to cytomegalovirus serostatus. Alongside the repertoire data, information on donor age, sex, ethnicity and CMV serostatus was compiled. Every repertoire in the discovery cohort had been generated on one and the same sequencing platform. Typing coverage differed by locus: A, B, C, DRB1 and DQB1 were typed in about 629-630 donors, DQA1 in 500 to 550, DPA1 in around 580, and DPB1 in about 450. In a later analysis, previously published TCR beta repertoires from several hundred donors were re-analyzed and high-resolution HLA genotyping was added so that TCR occurrence patterns could be studied. To predict cytomegalovirus infection status, the study brought together high-throughput TCR immunosequencing, statistical association of individual TCRs with disease status, and machine learning. Genome-wide SNP genotypes for about 65% of the roughly 670 donors were used in a later genetic analysis, which treated that subset as a discovery cohort. Along with the approximately 700-subject first cohort, a separate validation cohort of approximately 110 different subjects was used. In an earlier analysis of a few hundred of the donors, high-throughput TCR beta sequencing was used to judge whether each TCR beta V gene segment behaved as functional or pseudogenic. Because of strong linkage in the cohort, 5 or 6 DR-DQ haplotypes were treated as single units for association and clustering. General conclusions and limits of the study: Immune exposure information for the cohort was limited to CMV serostatus. Three of the identified cytomegalovirus-associated TCR beta chains were confirmed in vitro to be specific for cytomegalovirus antigens. In a later analysis, HLA-associated TCR beta chains were found to be more clonally expanded and to have lower generation probabilities than equally common non-associated chains. Linkage disequilibrium might explain the correlated functional status among segregating V segments, but an unknown experimental factor could not be excluded. Because HLA typing was unavailable for some donors at each locus, only the typed subset was used in association tests. Specific HLA alleles were associated with 15,000 to 20,000 TCR beta sequences at a false discovery rate of 0.05 in a later analysis. According to a later analysis, TCR association rates differed among HLA loci, with DRB1 alleles showing the most associated TCRs and HLA-C alleles showing the fewest. Sequencing depth was assumed to be roughly uniform across donors in the presence/absence analyses, though that assumption may not hold. A cluster of highly shared sequence variants was judged likely to be a technical artifact of the sequencing pipeline. The classifier was reported to diagnose cytomegalovirus status with high specificity and sensitivity in both the original cohort and the validation cohort. Assigning TCR associations to individual alleles was difficult when HLA alleles, especially DR and DQ, strongly co-occurred. A further reported finding was that TCR beta sequences accurately predicted the HLA-A and HLA-B alleles for most subjects in the first cohort. The 87-base-pair reads could not distinguish some IMGT-functional V segments, including TRBV6-2 and TRBV6-3, so those segments were excluded. The authors suggested that the approach could potentially be extended to other disease states and immunological phenotypes. The earlier analysis of approximately 590 of the donors excluded approximately 17 rarely observed V segments, including chromosome 9 orphons, because counts were too low. According to a later analysis, most CMV-associated TCR beta chains appeared to be HLA-restricted, and the HLA associations seemed to be driven largely by CMV exposure. The study listed approximately 150 TCR beta chains as associated with cytomegalovirus. In this cohort, only TCR beta chains were sequenced, and detectable features were limited by the absence of alpha or paired-chain data. Several of the top co-occurrence clusters appeared to be linked to parvovirus B19, influenza, CMV and Epstein-Barr virus, according to a later analysis. An earlier analysis of around 540 of the donors showed that most TCR beta V segments appeared in productive rearrangements either about 87% or about 30% of the time, which broadly matched IMGT annotations. A later genetic analysis reported fewer N-insertions in productive TCRs among donors in an Asian-associated ancestry cluster than the roughly 690-donor mean. V-gene and J-gene trimming of TCR beta chains was associated with a missense DCLRE1C variant in a later genetic analysis, and the association was replicated in an independent cohort. Most TCR sequences were observed very rarely across donors, whereas some public TCRs were present in many individuals.

The cohort was made up of 500 to 850 healthy bone marrow donors. Cohort members were all nominally healthy when sampled, although unrecorded immune exposures were likely present. The donor tested CMV seronegative, placing the donor among the 300 to 400 seronegative members of the cohort. Every donor gave a peripheral blood sample, and the peripheral blood mononuclear cells from that sample were used for TCR beta sequencing. Genomic DNA extraction from the blood cell samples was performed with the Qiagen DNeasy Blood Extraction Kit. The germline V gene (reference sequence) provides CDR1 LNHDA and CDR2 SQIVND. Including the terminal cysteine and phenylalanine, the CDR3 comprises 14 residues. The kept DNA is CDR3 alone, 42 bases in frame from the first base. V loses 5 bases, J loses 5 bases, and the germline ends lie 13 bases apart. The library relied on the immunoSEQ multiplex PCR assay. For the multiplex PCR, a mixture combining 60 forward primers for TCR Vbeta segments and 13 reverse primers for TCR Jbeta segments was used. A multiplex PCR assay on genomic DNA amplified the CDR3 region of rearranged TCR beta genes. The amplified TCR beta libraries were sequenced on the Illumina HiSeq System as 87-base-pair reads. Per the original workflow: A later analysis tallied about 77 million unique TCR beta chains across the 666 repertoires, and 10 million to 11 million of those chains were shared by two or more donors. To remove PCR and sequencing errors, raw reads were error-corrected and collapsed into unique sequences using a nearest-neighbor algorithm that merged closely related sequences. CDR3 sequences were aligned to IMGT reference sequences to assign V, D and J gene segments. For a sequence to be retained, a match of at least six nucleotides was required to both a V gene segment and a J gene segment. Rearrangements were classified as productive when the CDR3 lacked stop codons and remained in frame with V and J, and all other rearrangements were classified as non-productive. CDR3 was defined by IMGT convention, running from the second conserved V-encoded cysteine to the conserved J-encoded phenylalanine. Sequences without an unambiguous match to a single V gene segment were excluded from the earlier analysis of a few hundred of the donors. In an earlier analysis of 587 of the donors, a V segment was called functional when productive rearrangements were above 56.7%, and segregating when the standard deviation between donors exceeded 5%. A statistical classification framework was built to diagnose cytomegalovirus status from the catalog of TCR beta chain sequences. A later analysis assigned V and J genes by comparing TCR nucleotide sequences with IMGT/GENE-DB human TR gene sequences. Using the TCRdist pipeline, a later analysis assigned CDR3 sequences along with most-parsimonious VDJ recombination scenarios. In a later analysis, each TCR beta chain was defined by its CDR3 amino acid sequence together with its V-gene family, and reads lacking a unique V-gene family were excluded. To address suspected cross-contamination and a sequencing artifact, a later analysis removed roughly 580 highly shared, low-generation-probability nucleotide sequences. For each public chain, a later analysis derived a clonal expansion index from normalized ranks of inferred template counts within each repertoire. A later analysis computed generation probabilities with a VDJ recombination model fitted to out-of-frame rearrangements, and checked the results against IGoR. In a later analysis, TCR-TCR, TCR-HLA and TCR-CMV co-occurrence was scored with hypergeometric tests, and a repertoire-size bias correction was applied to TCR pairs. To estimate false discovery rates, a later analysis permuted the HLA or CMV assignments 20 times. In a later analysis, co-occurring TCRs were grouped with DBSCAN, and TCRdist sequence similarity was added when clustering was performed within HLA-allele-positive subsets. Repertoires with fewer than 30,000 or more than 120,000 public chains were left out of co-occurrence clustering, as were about five repertoires with anomalous nucleotide sharing. This immuneACCESS table, as held by TCRdb, lists in-frame sequences with V and J called but not all clones. Of the missing ones, under half trace to an unresolved V gene in checked studies; the others have no known cause. D and trimming were read from the DNA, whereas the V and J calls and clone size are those reported in that table. The sample table gives 100,000 to 150,000 clones. Roughly 1.6% of the sample is taken by the ten largest.

The receptor's source is a woman between 35 and 50 years old in good health and CMV-seronegative. The sample comprised PBMCs. In this chain, TRBV19 is recombined with TRBJ1-5; TRBD1 might be the D gene, on 6 matching bases. The CDR3 region: CASSWTVGDQPQHF. The sequenced DNA: TGTGCCAGTAGTTGGACAGTAGGCGATCAGCCCCAGCATTTT.